This T cell receptor (beta chain) was identified during a study of post-analysis software for immune sequencing data. Turning to the study itself: Secondary progressive, relapsing-remitting and progressive-relapsing multiple sclerosis were among the included disease courses.

This clonotype was seen more than once but under ten times. The antigen is unknown. Sequencing libraries made from TCR beta cDNA carried unique molecular identifiers. T cells numbering 1 to 10 million yielded cDNA molecules that totaled about 500,000. TCRdb re-called the PCR reads with MiXCR, one entry per CDR3 protein. This table has some 370,000 distinct CDR3 sequences, roughly 38% appearing once. General study findings and limits: Samples sharing a preparation batch grouped tightly together when assessed by F measure. Patients showed TRBV5-6, TRBV5-1 and TRBV20-1 among five TRBV segments more frequent than in controls.

Trimming left V 8 bases short and J 0 bases short, with 17 bases between. The length of the CDR3 is 15 residues. Germline lookup yields CDR1 MNHEY and CDR2 SVGAGI. Sequences were obtained from blood. The clonotype was recovered from a girl aged 5 to 17 with multiple sclerosis. This sequence joins TRBV6-5 and TRBJ2-7, with D possibly being TRBD2 (5 bases). CDR3 DNA: TGTGCCAGCCGCCCATCCCCGGGGAGCTCCTACGAGCAGTACTTC. Translating gives CASRPSPGSSYEQYF.